This T cell receptor beta chain is drawn from a study of cytomegalovirus exposure and HLA in healthy donors. V lost 3 bases, J lost 0 bases, and 15 bases lay in between. CDR1 is MDHEN and CDR2 is SYDVKM in the germline V gene. This CDR3 contains 16 residues. General study points: As confirmed in vitro, a few CMV-associated chains were specific for CMV antigens. Most TCR beta V segments were productive about 90% or about 30% of the time in an earlier analysis. With later analysis, a missense DCLRE1C variant became linked to TCR beta V- and J-gene trimming.

The PCR was carried out with 60 Vbeta primers and 13 Jbeta primers. In the authors' methods: Counted up in a later analysis, unique TCR beta chains came to about 80 million, with around 12 million shared. TCRdb's copy holds only in-frame clones and misses some; the assay was immunoSEQ multiplex PCR. V, J and clone size reflect that table, while D and trimming were determined from the DNA. The sample shows some 110,000 clones, less than 85% of them seen only once. On this clone itself: What it binds is unknown.

The sequence derives from a woman under 30 in good health and CMV-seropositive. Material: PBMCs. The chain links TRBV28 to TRBJ2-7; the D gene is possibly TRBD1 (5 bases). The CDR3 here is CASSLGPWGSSYEQYF. CDR3 bases: TGTGCCAGCAGTTTGGGGCCTTGGGGCAGCTCCTACGAGCAGTACTTC. The full variable domain, its missing parts supplied by reference TRBV28 and TRBJ2-7, is DVKVTQSSRYLVKRTGEKVFLECVQDMDHENMFWYRQDPGLGLRLIYFSYDVKMKEKGDIPEGYSVSREKKERFSLILESASTNQTSMYLCASSLGPWGSSYEQYFGPGTRLTVT.